The 23 T cell receptor beta chains reported below all come from one sample, sequenced in a study of post-analysis software for immune sequencing data (dated by TCRdb to the mid-2010s). These TCRs' antigens remain unknown. Beyond this particular receptor, the publication reports: Roughly 5 TRBV segments, including TRBV5-6, TRBV5-1 and TRBV20-1, were significantly more frequent in patients than controls.

Receptor amplification or capture employed PCR. TCRdb lists the instrument as Illumina HiSeq 2500. Unique molecular identifiers were incorporated into TCR beta cDNA libraries to reduce PCR and sequencing biases. TCRdb's own reprocessing of the public reads used fastp at Q25 and MiXCR and kept productive beta chains. Identical CDR3 proteins give one entry, which carries the most common genes and DNA. The sample table holds approximately 770,000 distinct CDR3 sequences, of which about 43% were seen once. The top ten clonotypes cover over 4.5% of the sample. Source material: blood. The source of these receptors is a girl between 5 and 17 years old with multiple sclerosis.

The chain carries TRBV11-3 and TRBJ2-1, with TRBD2 matching over 9 bases. The CDR3 is 14 amino acids. J gave up 9 bases and V 5 bases, and 8 bases lay outside the gene matches. Germline lookup yields CDR1 SGHNT and CDR2 YENEEA. CDR3 sequence (DNA): TGTGCCAGCAGCCAAGGGCGGGAGGGGGGTGAGCAGTTCTTC. Translating it yields CASSQGREGGEQFF.

V is TRBV20-1 and J is TRBJ2-2; perhaps TRBD2 as D (6 bases). V gave up 0 bases and J gave up 6 bases, with 20 bases separating them. The CDR3 runs to 17 residues. Germline CDR1 and CDR2: DFQATT and SNEGSKA (reference sequence). CDR3 nucleotides: TGCAGTGCTAGAGACCGCTTAGGAGGGTCGGGGGCCGGGGAGCTGTTTTTT. Its translation is CSARDRLGGSGAGELFF.

This clonotype has a handful of counts. The J gene is TRBJ1-6, the V gene TRBV15; D uncertain. The CDR3 covers 17 residues. V was pared by 1 base and J by 0 bases, with 10 bases between. Germline CDR1 LNHNV, CDR2 YYDKDF (reference sequence). CDR3 region: CATSRVTASSYNSPLHF. The CDR3 region has the DNA TGTGCCACCAGCAGAGTTACCGCTAGCTCCTATAATTCACCCCTCCACTTT.

The chain couples TRBV11-2 to TRBJ2-1; 12 bases are shared with TRBD2. This CDR3 is 17 amino acids long. Unmatched junction bases numbered 16, after V lost 5 bases and J lost 11 bases. Per the germline V gene, CDR1 is SGHAT and CDR2 is FQNNGV. CDR3 loop: CASSIGLAGPTGGKQFF. CDR3 bases: TGTGCCAGCAGCATAGGACTAGCGGGGCCTACCGGAGGAAAGCAGTTCTTC.

This clonotype was found a few times. V usage is TRBV7-9 and J usage is TRBJ2-1; D gene uncertain. Trimming cost V 2 bases and J 4 bases, with 12 bases left between them. The CDR3 spans 15 residues. Germline CDR1 SEHNR, CDR2 FQNEAQ (reference sequence). The CDR3 spells CASSLPGPNYNEQFF. The CDR3, as DNA: TGTGCCAGCAGCTTACCAGGACCCAATTACAATGAGCAGTTCTTC. Variable domain in full (rest from reference TRBV7-9 and TRBJ2-1): DTGVSQNPRHKITKRGQNVTFRCDPISEHNRLYWYRQTLGQGPEFLTYFQNEAQLEKSRLLSDRFSAERPKGSFSTLEIQRTEQGDSAMYLCASSLPGPNYNEQFFGPGTRLTVL.

The rearrangement joins TRBV28 to TRBJ2-7, with D unclear. The CDR3 is 13 amino acids. V was shortened by 3 bases and J by 1 base, with 7 bases between the two germline ends. CDR1 is MDHEN and CDR2 is SYDVKM in the germline V gene. The DNA of the CDR3 is TGTGCCAGCAGTTTTCTGGGTTCCTACGAGCAGTACTTC. As protein: CASSFLGSYEQYF.

This rearrangement joins TRBV5-1 to TRBJ2-2; 13 bases align to TRBD2. This CDR3 has 16 amino acids. CDR1 and CDR2 (germline): SGHRS, YFSETQ. Germline trimming cut 3 bases from V and 4 bases from J; bases unmatched to any gene: 3. As DNA, the CDR3 is TGCGCCAGCAGCTGGGGACTAGCGGGACTCACCGGGGAGCTGTTTTTT. Protein: CASSWGLAGLTGELFF.

This chain uses TRBV15 with TRBJ1-5; D remains unclear. V was pared by 0 bases and J by 3 bases, with 9 bases between. The length of the CDR3 is 15 residues. The germline V gene encodes CDR1 LNHNV and CDR2 YYDKDF (reference sequence). Here the CDR3 reads CATSRDWGSNQPQHF. CDR3 nucleotides: TGTGCCACCAGCAGAGATTGGGGATCCAATCAGCCCCAGCATTTT.

The chain recombines TRBV20-1 with TRBJ2-5; D gene unclear. The DNA end favors TRBJ2-7, so the J call may be wrong. CDR3 length: 14 residues. Germline lookup yields CDR1 DFQATT and CDR2 SNEGSKA (reference sequence). Here the CDR3 reads CSALQYTSSYEQYF. In nucleotides, the CDR3 is TGCAGTGCTCTCCAGTATACAAGCTCCTACGAGCAGTACTTC.

This chain links TRBV12-3 or TRBV12-4 with TRBJ1-5; TRBD1 aligns across 7 bases. This CDR3 is built from 16 residues. V was clipped by 3 bases and J by 3 bases; unmatched bases: 8. CDR3 sequence reads: CASSLRAGGSNQPQHF. DNA of the CDR3: TGTGCCAGCAGTTTGAGGGCAGGGGGTTCCAATCAGCCCCAGCATTTT.

The chain uses TRBV27 and TRBJ2-7; 9 bases map to TRBD2. V shed 6 bases and J 3 bases; nucleotides not matched to a gene: 15. The CDR3 consists of 17 residues. Germline V lookup: CDR1 MNHEY, CDR2 SMNVEV (reference sequence). For the CDR3, the DNA is TGTGCCAGCAGCCCCTTTGCGGGAGCGGGAGGCCACTACGAGCAGTACTTC. Amino acid sequence: CASSPFAGAGGHYEQYF.

The sample holds a few counts of this clonotype. V is TRBV5-5 and J is TRBJ2-1; 9 bases line up with TRBD1. This CDR3 is built from 14 residues. Germline CDR1 reads SGHKS; CDR2 reads YYEKEE (reference sequence). With V trimmed by 4 bases and J by 12 bases, 11 bases remained unmatched. For the CDR3, the DNA is TGTGCCAGCAGCCTAACCGGGACAGGGTTCTGGCAGTTCTTC. It codes for CASSLTGTGFWQFF.

This clonotype was observed a handful of times. The chain is built from TRBV7-3 and TRBJ2-1; unclear D gene. CDR1 and CDR2 (germline): SGHTA, FQGTGA. This CDR3 spans 17 amino acids. Between the trimmed V and J ends, which lost 1 base and 2 bases, there was a span of 15 bases. The CDR3: CASSLILGRGTYNEQFF. CDR3 DNA sequence: TGTGCCAGCAGCTTAATTCTTGGGCGTGGGACCTACAATGAGCAGTTCTTC.

The rearrangement joins TRBV12-3 or TRBV12-4 to TRBJ1-2; TRBD1 aligns across 8 bases. CDR3 length equals 15 residues. V lost 1 base, J lost 8 bases, and 9 bases stayed unmatched. The CDR3 sequence is CASSLDRGEARGYTF. Written as DNA, the CDR3 is TGTGCCAGCAGTTTAGACAGGGGGGAAGCGCGAGGCTACACCTTC.

CDR3 DNA sequence: TGCGCCAGCAGCCAAGAATCAACGGTTCACTATGGCTACACCTTC. It specifies CASSQESTVHYGYTF. The chain is built from TRBV4-3 and TRBJ1-2, with D unclear. Germline CDR1 reads LGHNA; CDR2 reads YSLEER. The germline V and J ends were trimmed by 0 bases and 3 bases, with 11 bases remaining between them. This CDR3 has 15 amino acids.

This clonotype was seen only a few times. The chain carries TRBV3-1 and TRBJ1-2; D is unclear. Trimming left V 5 bases short and J 4 bases short, with 11 bases between. The length of the CDR3 is 13 residues. Germline CDR1 LGHDT, CDR2 YNNKEL (reference sequence). CDR3 region: CASSEPERYGYTF. Written as DNA, the CDR3 is TGTGCCAGCAGCGAACCCGAACGCTATGGCTACACCTTC.

V and J are TRBV12-3 or TRBV12-4 and TRBJ1-1; D not certain. Trimming took off 6 bases at V and 8 bases at J, with 13 bases between the two ends. The CDR3 has 12 residues. The CDR3 here is CASSRIRAEAFF. DNA of the CDR3: TGTGCCAGCAGCCGAATCCGGGCAGAAGCTTTCTTT.

The CDR3 region has the DNA TGTGCCATCAGGGGGGACAGCTCCTACGAGCAGTACTTC. Residues: CAIRGDSSYEQYF. The chain is built from TRBV10-3 and TRBJ2-7, with TRBD1 matching 7 bases. Trimming removed 6 bases from V and 0 bases from J; junction bases left unmatched: 2. CDR1 and CDR2 from the germline V gene are ENHRY and SYGVKD. The length of the CDR3 is 13 residues.

As regards this clonotype: One junction end does not reproduce the germline sequence, and a read error may be involved. J is TRBJ2-3 and V is TRBV15, with unresolved D. The CDR3 runs 13 residues. Germline lookup yields CDR1 LNHNV and CDR2 YYDKDF (reference sequence). The CDR3 loop reads CVTSKRPTDTQYF. The DNA for the CDR3 is TGTGTCACCAGCAAACGACCCACAGATACGCAGTATTTT.

This chain connects TRBV7-2 to TRBJ2-7; 9 nucleotides align to TRBD1. The germline V gene encodes CDR1 SGHTA and CDR2 FQGNSA. J was trimmed by 5 bases and V by 5 bases; bases with no gene match: 10. CDR3 length: 15 residues. The CDR3 coding sequence is TGTGCCAGCAGCGTATCCGGGACAGGGATACACGAGCAGTACTTC. This translates into CASSVSGTGIHEQYF. The full variable domain, rest sourced from reference TRBV7-2 and TRBJ2-7, is GAGVSQSPSNKVTEKGKDVELRCDPISGHTALYWYRQSLGQGLEFLIYFQGNSAPDKSGLPSDRFSAERTGGSVSTLTIQRTQQEDSAVYLCASSVSGTGIHEQYFGPGTRLTVT.

This clonotype was seen more than once but under ten times. The rearrangement links TRBV12-3 or TRBV12-4 to TRBJ2-1; D not certain. The CDR3 spans 12 residues. Trimming pared 7 bases from V and 7 bases from J, leaving 11 bases between. Here the CDR3 reads CASTASRNEQFF. CDR3 DNA: TGTGCCAGCACCGCCAGTCGGAATGAGCAGTTCTTC.

The rearrangement joins TRBV9 to TRBJ2-1, with 7 bases identical to TRBD1. From germline, CDR1 is SGDLS and CDR2 YYNGEE. V was clipped by 3 bases and J by 5 bases; unmatched bases: 5. The CDR3 totals 14 residues. The CDR3 loop is CASSAGQPHNEQFF. CDR3 nucleotides: TGTGCCAGCAGCGCGGGACAGCCACACAATGAGCAGTTCTTC.

This sequence joins TRBV11-1 and TRBJ2-2, with 11 bases aligning to TRBD2. The CDR3 contains 14 residues. Germline trimming cut 1 base from V and 8 bases from J; bases unmatched to any gene: 0. CDR1 is SGHAT and CDR2 is FQDESV in the germline V gene (reference sequence). CDR3 amino acids: CASSLGLAGGELFF. The CDR3 nucleotides are TGTGCCAGCAGCTTAGGACTAGCGGGAGGGGAGCTGTTTTTT.